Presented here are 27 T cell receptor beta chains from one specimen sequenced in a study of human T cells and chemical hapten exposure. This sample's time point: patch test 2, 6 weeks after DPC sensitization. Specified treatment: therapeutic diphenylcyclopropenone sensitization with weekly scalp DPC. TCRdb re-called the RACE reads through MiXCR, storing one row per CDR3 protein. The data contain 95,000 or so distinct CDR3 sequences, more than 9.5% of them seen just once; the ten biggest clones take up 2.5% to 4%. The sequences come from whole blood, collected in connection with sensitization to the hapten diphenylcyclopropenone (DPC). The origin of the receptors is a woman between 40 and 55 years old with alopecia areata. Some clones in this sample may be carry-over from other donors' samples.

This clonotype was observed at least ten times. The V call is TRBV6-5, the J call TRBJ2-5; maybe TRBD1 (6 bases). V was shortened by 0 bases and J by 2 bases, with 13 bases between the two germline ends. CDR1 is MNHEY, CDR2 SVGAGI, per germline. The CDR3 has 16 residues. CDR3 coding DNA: TGTGCCAGCAGTTACTCCAGGGGTAGGGGACAAGAGACCCAGTACTTC. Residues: CASSYSRGRGQETQYF.

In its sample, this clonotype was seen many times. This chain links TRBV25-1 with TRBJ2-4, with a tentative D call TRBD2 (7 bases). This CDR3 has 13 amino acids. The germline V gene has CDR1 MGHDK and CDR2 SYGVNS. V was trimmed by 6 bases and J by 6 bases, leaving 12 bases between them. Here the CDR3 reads CASRGGARNIQYF. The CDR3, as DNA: TGTGCCAGCAGGGGGGGGGCTAGAAACATTCAGTACTTC.

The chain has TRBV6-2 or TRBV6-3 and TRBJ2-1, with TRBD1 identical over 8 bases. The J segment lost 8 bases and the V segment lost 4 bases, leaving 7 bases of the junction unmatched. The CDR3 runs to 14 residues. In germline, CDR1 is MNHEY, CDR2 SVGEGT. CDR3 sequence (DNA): TGTGCCAGCAGTTCCCAGGGGGCTATGGATGAGCAGTTCTTC. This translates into CASSSQGAMDEQFF.

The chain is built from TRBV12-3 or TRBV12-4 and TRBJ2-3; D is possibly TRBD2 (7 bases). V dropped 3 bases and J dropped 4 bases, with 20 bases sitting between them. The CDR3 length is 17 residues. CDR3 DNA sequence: TGTGCCAGCAGTTTCGGGATGGGCAGGGGAGGGCCAGATACGCAGTATTTT. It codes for CASSFGMGRGGPDTQYF.

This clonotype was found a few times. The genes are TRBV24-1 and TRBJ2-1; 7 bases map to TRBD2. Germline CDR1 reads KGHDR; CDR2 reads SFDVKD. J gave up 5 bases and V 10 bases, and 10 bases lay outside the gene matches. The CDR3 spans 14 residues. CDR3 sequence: CATKTSPPNNEQFF. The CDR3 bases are TGTGCCACTAAGACTAGCCCTCCGAACAATGAGCAGTTCTTC.

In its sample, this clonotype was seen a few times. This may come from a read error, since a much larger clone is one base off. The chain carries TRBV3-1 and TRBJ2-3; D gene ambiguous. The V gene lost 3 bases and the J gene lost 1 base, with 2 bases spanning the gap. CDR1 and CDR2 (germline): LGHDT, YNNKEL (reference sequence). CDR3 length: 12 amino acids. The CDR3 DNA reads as TGTGCCAGCAGCCATCGCACAGATACGCAGTATTTT. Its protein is CASSHRTDTQYF.

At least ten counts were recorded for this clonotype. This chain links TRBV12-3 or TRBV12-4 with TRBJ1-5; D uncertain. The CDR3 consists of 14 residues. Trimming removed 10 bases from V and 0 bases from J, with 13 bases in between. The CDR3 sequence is CATCSYDSNQPQHF. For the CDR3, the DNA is TGTGCCACATGTTCCTACGATAGCAATCAGCCCCAGCATTTT.

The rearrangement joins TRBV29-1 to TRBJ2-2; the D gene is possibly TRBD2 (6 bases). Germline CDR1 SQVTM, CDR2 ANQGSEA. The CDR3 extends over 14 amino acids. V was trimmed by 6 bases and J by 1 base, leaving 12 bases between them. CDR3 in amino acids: CSVPGLENTGELFF. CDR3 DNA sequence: TGCAGCGTCCCGGGACTCGAGAACACCGGGGAGCTGTTTTTT.

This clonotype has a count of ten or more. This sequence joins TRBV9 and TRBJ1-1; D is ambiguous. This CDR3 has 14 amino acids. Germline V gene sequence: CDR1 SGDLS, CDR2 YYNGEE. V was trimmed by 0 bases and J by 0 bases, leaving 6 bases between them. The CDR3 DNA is TGTGCCAGCAGCGTAGAGGGCATGAACACTGAAGCTTTCTTT. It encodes CASSVEGMNTEAFF.

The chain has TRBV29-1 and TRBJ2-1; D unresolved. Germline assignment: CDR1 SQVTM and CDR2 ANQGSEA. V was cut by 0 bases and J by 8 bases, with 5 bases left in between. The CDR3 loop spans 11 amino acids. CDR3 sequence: CSVEDLDEQFF. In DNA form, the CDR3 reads TGCAGCGTTGAAGATCTTGATGAGCAGTTCTTC.

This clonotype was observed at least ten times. The DNA for the CDR3 is TGTGCCAGCAGCGTGACAAACTCGGGTCAGCCCCAGCATTTT. This sequence encodes CASSVTNSGQPQHF. This chain links TRBV2 with TRBJ1-5; D call uncertain. This CDR3 has 14 amino acids. Germline V CDR1 and CDR2: SNHLY, FYNNEI. Trimming took 6 bases from V and 6 from J, leaving 15 bases between them.

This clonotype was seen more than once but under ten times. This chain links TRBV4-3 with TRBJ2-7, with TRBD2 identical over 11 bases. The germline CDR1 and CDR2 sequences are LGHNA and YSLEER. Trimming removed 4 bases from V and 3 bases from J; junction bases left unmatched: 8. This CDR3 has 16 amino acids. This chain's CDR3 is CASSLGLAGVGYEQYF. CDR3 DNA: TGCGCCAGCAGCCTTGGACTAGCGGGCGTGGGCTACGAGCAGTACTTC.

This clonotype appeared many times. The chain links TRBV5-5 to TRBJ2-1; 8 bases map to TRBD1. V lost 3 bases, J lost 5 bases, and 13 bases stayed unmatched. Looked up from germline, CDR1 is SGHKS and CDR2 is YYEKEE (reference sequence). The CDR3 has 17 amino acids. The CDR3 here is CASSSLGWTGKDNEQFF. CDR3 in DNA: TGTGCCAGCAGCTCGCTTGGATGGACAGGGAAGGACAATGAGCAGTTCTTC.

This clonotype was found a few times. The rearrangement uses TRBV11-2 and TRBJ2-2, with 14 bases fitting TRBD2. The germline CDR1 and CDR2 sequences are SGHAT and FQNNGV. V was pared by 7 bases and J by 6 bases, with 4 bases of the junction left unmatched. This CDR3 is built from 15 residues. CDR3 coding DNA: TGTGCCAGCACCATGGGACTAGCGGGAGCCGGGGAGCTGTTTTTT. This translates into CASTMGLAGAGELFF.

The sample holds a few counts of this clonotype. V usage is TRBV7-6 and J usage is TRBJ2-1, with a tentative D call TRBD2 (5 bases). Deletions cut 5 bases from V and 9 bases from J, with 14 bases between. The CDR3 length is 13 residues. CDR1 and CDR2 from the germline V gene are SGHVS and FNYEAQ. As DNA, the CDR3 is TGTGCCAGCAGCCTCCGGCCCGCGGGTGAGCAGTTCTTC. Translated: CASSLRPAGEQFF. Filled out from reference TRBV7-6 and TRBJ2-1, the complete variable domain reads GAGVSQSPRYKVTKRGQDVALRCDPISGHVSLYWYRQALGQGPEFLTYFNYEAQQDKSGLPNDRFSAERPEGSISTLTIQRTEQRDSAMYRCASSLRPAGEQFFGPGTRLTVL.

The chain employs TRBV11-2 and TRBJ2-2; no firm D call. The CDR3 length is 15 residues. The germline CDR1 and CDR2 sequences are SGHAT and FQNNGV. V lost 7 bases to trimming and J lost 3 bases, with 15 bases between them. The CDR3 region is CASIQRLVDTGELFF. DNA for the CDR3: TGTGCCAGCATCCAGAGGCTGGTGGACACCGGGGAGCTGTTTTTT.

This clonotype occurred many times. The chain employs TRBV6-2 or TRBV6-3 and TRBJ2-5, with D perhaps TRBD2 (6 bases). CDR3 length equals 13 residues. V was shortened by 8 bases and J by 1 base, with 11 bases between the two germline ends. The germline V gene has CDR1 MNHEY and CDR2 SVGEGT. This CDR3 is CASRRDFQETQYF. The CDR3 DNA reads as TGTGCCAGCCGCCGGGACTTCCAAGAGACCCAGTACTTC.

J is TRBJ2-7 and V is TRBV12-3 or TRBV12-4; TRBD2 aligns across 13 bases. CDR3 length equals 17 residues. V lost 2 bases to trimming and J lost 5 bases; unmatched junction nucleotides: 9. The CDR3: CASSLPLGLAGLNEQYF. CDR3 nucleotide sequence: TGTGCCAGCAGTTTACCCCTGGGACTAGCGGGACTAAACGAGCAGTACTTC.

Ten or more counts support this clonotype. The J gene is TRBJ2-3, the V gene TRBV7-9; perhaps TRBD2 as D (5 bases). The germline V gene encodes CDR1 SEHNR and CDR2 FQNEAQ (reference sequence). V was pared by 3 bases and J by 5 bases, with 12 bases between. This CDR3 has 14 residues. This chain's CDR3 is CASSLVAGRDTQYF. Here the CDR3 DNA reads TGTGCCAGCAGCTTGGTGGCGGGCCGAGATACGCAGTATTTT.

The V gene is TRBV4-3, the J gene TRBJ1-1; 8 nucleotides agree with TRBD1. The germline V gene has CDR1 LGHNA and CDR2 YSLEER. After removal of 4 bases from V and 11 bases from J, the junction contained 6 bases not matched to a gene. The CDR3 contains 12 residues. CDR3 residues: CASSRGQGGAFF. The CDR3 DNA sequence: TGCGCCAGCAGCCGAGGACAGGGCGGGGCTTTCTTT.

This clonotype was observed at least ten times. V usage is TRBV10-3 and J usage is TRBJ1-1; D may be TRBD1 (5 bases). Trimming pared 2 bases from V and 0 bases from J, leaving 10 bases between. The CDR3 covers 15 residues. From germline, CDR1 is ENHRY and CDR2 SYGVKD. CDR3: CAISETGRVNTEAFF. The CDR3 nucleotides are TGTGCCATCAGTGAGACTGGCAGGGTGAACACTGAAGCTTTCTTT.

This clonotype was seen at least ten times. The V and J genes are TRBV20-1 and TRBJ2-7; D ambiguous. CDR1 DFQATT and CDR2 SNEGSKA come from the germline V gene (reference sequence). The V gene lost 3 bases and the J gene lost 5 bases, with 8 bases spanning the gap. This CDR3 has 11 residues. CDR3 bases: TGCAGTGCTAGGGTCAGTCACGAGCAGTACTTC. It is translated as CSARVSHEQYF.

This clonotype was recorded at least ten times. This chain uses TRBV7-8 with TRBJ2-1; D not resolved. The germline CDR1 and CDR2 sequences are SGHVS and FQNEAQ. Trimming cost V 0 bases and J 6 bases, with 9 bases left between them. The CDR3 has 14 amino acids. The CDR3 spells CASSLALGGNEQFF. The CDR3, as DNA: TGTGCCAGCAGCTTAGCGTTGGGCGGCAATGAGCAGTTCTTC.

The DNA for the CDR3 is TGTGCCAGCAGTTCCTGGGAGGGGCGGCTTGGCTACACCTTC. It yields the protein CASSSWEGRLGYTF. The chain joins TRBV12-3 or TRBV12-4 to TRBJ1-2; a weak D match, TRBD1 (5 bases). This CDR3 has 14 amino acids. V shed 4 bases and J shed 7 bases, with 16 bases lying between them.

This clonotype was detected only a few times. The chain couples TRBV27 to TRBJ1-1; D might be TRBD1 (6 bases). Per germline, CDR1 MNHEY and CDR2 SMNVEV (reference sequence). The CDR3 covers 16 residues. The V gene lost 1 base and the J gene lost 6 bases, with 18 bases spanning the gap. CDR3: CASSLWGRAMDSEAFF. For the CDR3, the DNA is TGTGCCAGCAGTTTATGGGGGCGGGCGATGGACTCTGAAGCTTTCTTT.

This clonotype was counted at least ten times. The CDR3 DNA reads as TGTGCCAGCAGGACGACAGGGACCGGTCAGCCCCAGCATTTT. Amino acids: CASRTTGTGQPQHF. The chain combines TRBV28 with TRBJ1-5, with TRBD1 matching 7 bases. This CDR3 contains 14 residues. The J segment lost 6 bases and the V segment lost 6 bases, leaving 8 bases of the junction unmatched. CDR1 MDHEN and CDR2 SYDVKM come from the germline V gene.

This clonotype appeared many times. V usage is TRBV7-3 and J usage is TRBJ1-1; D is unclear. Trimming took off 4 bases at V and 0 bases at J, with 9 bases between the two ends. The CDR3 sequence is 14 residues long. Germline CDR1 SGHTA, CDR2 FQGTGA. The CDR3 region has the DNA TGTGCCAGCAGCTCAGGCTCGGTGAACACTGAAGCTTTCTTT. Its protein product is CASSSGSVNTEAFF.